The 8 T cell receptor beta chains reported below all come from one sample, sequenced in a study of cytomegalovirus exposure and HLA in healthy donors. PCR used 60 Vbeta primers and 13 Jbeta primers. Here immunoSEQ multiplex PCR was the method, and the copy in TCRdb shows in-frame clones only, minus some. This sample yields some 130,000 clones, of which 77% are seen a single time; 2% to 2.5% belongs to the top ten. The sequencing input was PBMCs. The receptors come from a man aged 25 to 40 in good health and CMV-seronegative.

J is TRBJ2-1 and V is TRBV6-1; 7 nucleotides agree with TRBD1. CDR3 size: 14 residues. Germline V gives CDR1 MNHNS, CDR2 SASEGT. V was clipped by 3 bases and J by 11 bases; unmatched bases: 10. CDR3 DNA sequence: TGTGCCAGCAGTGATACTGAGGGGGCCAAGCAGCAGTTCTTC. Translation: CASSDTEGAKQQFF.

The chain uses TRBV4-1 and TRBJ2-7; tentative D call: TRBD2 (7 bases). This CDR3 region has 16 residues. Germline CDR1 is MGHRA and CDR2 is YSYEKL. Trimming shortened V by 2 bases and J by 3 bases, and 17 bases separated the two germline ends. CDR3 region: CASSQKGGGRVYEQYF. CDR3 sequence (DNA): TGCGCCAGCAGCCAAAAGGGAGGGGGTAGGGTCTACGAGCAGTACTTC.

The chain employs TRBV7-9 and TRBJ2-1; maybe TRBD2 (6 bases). From germline, CDR1 is SEHNR and CDR2 FQNEAQ (reference sequence). The CDR3 is 18 amino acids. Trimming stripped 1 base from V and 2 bases from J, with 18 bases between. CDR3 bases: TGTGCCAGCAGCTTAGAACGCGTAACGGGAGTCACCTACAATGAGCAGTTCTTC. Encoded protein: CASSLERVTGVTYNEQFF.

The sample holds a few counts of this clone. The chain combines TRBV6-6 with TRBJ1-1, with D tentatively TRBD1 (6 bases). The V end lost 6 bases, the J end lost 4 bases, and 15 bases lay between the germline ends. Germline V gene lookup returns CDR1 MNHNY and CDR2 SVGAGI (reference sequence). The CDR3 totals 14 residues. CDR3 DNA: TGTGCCAGCAGCCTTACAGGGCAGGCCACTGAAGCTTTCTTT. Amino acids: CASSLTGQATEAFF.

This clone was seen a single time. The J gene is TRBJ2-7, the V gene TRBV20-1; TRBD2 might be the D (5 bases). The CDR3 has 11 residues. Per germline, CDR1 DFQATT and CDR2 SNEGSKA (reference sequence). Trimming shortened V by 5 bases and J by 5 bases, and 10 bases separated the two germline ends. The CDR3 loop reads CSAVRENEQYF. The CDR3 DNA reads TGCAGTGCTGTCCGGGAAAACGAGCAGTACTTC.

The V call is TRBV7-2, the J call TRBJ2-1; no clear D gene. Trimming removed 5 bases at V and 6 bases at J, with 11 bases between. Germline assignment: CDR1 SGHTA and CDR2 FQGNSA. The CDR3 contains 13 residues. CDR3 sequence: CASSRSTSNEQFF. Here the CDR3 DNA reads TGTGCCAGCAGCCGATCGACTTCCAATGAGCAGTTCTTC. Supplemented by reference TRBV7-2 and TRBJ2-1, the full variable domain reads GAGVSQSPSNKVTEKGKDVELRCDPISGHTALYWYRQSLGQGLEFLIYFQGNSAPDKSGLPSDRFSAERTGGSVSTLTIQRTQQEDSAVYLCASSRSTSNEQFFGPGTRLTVL.

CDR3 in DNA: TGTGCCTGGAGTGTACGTCGGGGGATAAGCCCCTCTTACACCTTC. Its protein is CAWSVRRGISPSYTF. The V call is TRBV30, the J call TRBJ1-2, with a tentative D call TRBD1 (5 bases). The germline V and J ends were trimmed by 0 bases and 11 bases, with 22 bases remaining between them. CDR3 length: 15 amino acids. Germline values: CDR1 GTSNPN, CDR2 SVGIG (reference sequence).

J is TRBJ2-1 and V is TRBV15, with 10 bases fitting TRBD2. Germline loops: CDR1 LNHNV, CDR2 YYDKDF (reference sequence). J gave up 4 bases and V 0 bases, and 3 bases lay outside the gene matches. This CDR3 spans 16 amino acids. Here the CDR3 DNA reads TGTGCCACCAGCAGAGAAAGGACTAGCGGATACAATGAGCAGTTCTTC. It translates to CATSRERTSGYNEQFF.